This TCR beta chain is from a study of cytomegalovirus exposure and HLA in healthy donors. Overall study findings and caveats: The listing of 150 to 200 TCR beta chains classed them as cytomegalovirus-associated.

The study ran its PCR with 60 Vbeta and 13 Jbeta primers. Authors' data handling: The count from a later analysis was tens of millions of unique TCR beta chains, around 10 million of them shared. Only in-frame clones appear in the TCRdb table, and some are missing; sequencing was by immunoSEQ multiplex PCR. The DNA was the basis for D and trimming; V, J and clone size are from that table. Found here are about 54,000 clones, more than 70% of them singletons; the top ten hold approximately 2.8%. CDR3 size: 14 residues. Looked up from germline, CDR1 is SQVTM and CDR2 is ANQGSEA. Trimming took 7 bases from V and 3 from J, leaving 18 bases between them. Concerning this clone itself: No antigen is known for it.

The sequence was obtained from a woman younger than 30 in good health and CMV-seronegative. Sequencing was carried out using PBMCs. V and J are TRBV29-1 and TRBJ1-2; D may be TRBD1 (6 bases). In DNA, the CDR3 is TGCAGCGCCCATCAGGGGCAGCCCGACTATGGCTACACCTTC. This encodes CSAHQGQPDYGYTF.